The 2 T cell receptor beta chains listed next were all sequenced from one sample in a study of cytomegalovirus exposure and HLA in healthy donors. Profiling relied on immunoSEQ multiplex PCR, and the TCRdb table lists in-frame clones only, not all of them. In the table there are 220,000 or so clones, 80% to 95% of which are singletons. The sample was PBMCs. These receptors all come from a woman aged 18-29 years in good health and CMV-seronegative.

The chain couples TRBV30 to TRBJ2-1; 8 nucleotides agree with TRBD2. CDR1 is GTSNPN, CDR2 SVGIG, per germline (reference sequence). The CDR3 is made up of 16 amino acids. The junction had 7 bases not matched to a gene; V was cut back by 1 base and J by 2 bases. CDR3 residues: CAWSARASGPYNEQFF. Written as DNA, the CDR3 is TGTGCCTGGAGTGCTCGGGCTAGCGGGCCCTACAATGAGCAGTTCTTC.

This sequence joins TRBV28 and TRBJ1-6, with no clear D. V was clipped by 2 bases and J by 11 bases, with 4 bases between them. The CDR3 is made up of 11 amino acids. Germline V gene data show CDR1 as MDHEN and CDR2 as SYDVKM. DNA for the CDR3: TGTGCCAGCAGTTTAGACACACCCCTCCACTTT. This encodes CASSLDTPLHF.